This T cell receptor beta chain was identified in a study of beta chain features in type 1 diabetes. Study results and limitations: Shorter templates might be favored by PCR, equally in patients and controls.

Reverse transcription of all isolated RNA meant that expressed TCRB transcripts were sequenced. Each sample of naive, central memory or regulatory T cells had, on average, about 3.6 million reads. Libraries were prepared by immunoSEQ multiplex PCR; TCRdb keeps only in-frame clonotypes and omits some of them. Here the sample spans 150,000 or so clones, approximately 8.4% being singletons. Trimming left V 3 bases short and J 4 bases short, with 11 bases between. There are 13 residues in the CDR3. The germline CDR1 and CDR2 sequences are GTSNPN and SVGIG (reference sequence). A few counts support this clone. What it binds is not known.

Sequencing was performed on central memory CD4+ T cells from blood. The chain links TRBV30 to TRBJ2-3; D is possibly TRBD2 (7 bases). This sequence was found in a woman aged 18-30 years in good health. CDR3 nucleotide sequence: TGTGCCTGGAGGCGGGGGCTGGCAGATACGCAGTATTTT. Translated: CAWRRGLADTQYF.